The 9 T cell receptor beta chains given below trace back to one sample, sequenced in a study of breast tumors, draining lymph nodes, adjacent tissues. TCRdb passed the multiplex PCR reads through MiXCR, listing each CDR3 protein once. Here the sample spans over 150,000 distinct CDR3 sequences, approximately 30% being singletons. Axillary draining lymph nodes of breast cancer patients supplied the node samples. The specimen sequenced was axillary lymph node tissue. The receptors were gathered from a female donor with breast cancer. Some clones in this sample may be carry-over from other donors' samples.

This clonotype was seen a few times. The chain recombines TRBV3-1 with TRBJ1-3, with D hard to call. The ends were cut back, 1 base at V and 2 bases at J, with 9 bases in the middle. Germline V lookup: CDR1 LGHDT, CDR2 YNNKEL (reference sequence). The CDR3 consists of 15 residues. The CDR3 region is CASSQGEGTGNTIYF. The CDR3 bases are TGTGCCAGCAGCCAAGGGGAGGGCACTGGAAACACCATATATTTT.

The chain carries TRBV2 and TRBJ1-3; D possibly corresponds to TRBD1 (6 bases). This CDR3 has 16 residues. Trimming stripped 6 bases from V and 2 bases from J, with 17 bases between. From germline, CDR1 is SNHLY and CDR2 FYNNEI. The CDR3 nucleotides are TGTGCCAGCAGCGCAACCACAGGGTGGACTGGAAACACCATATATTTT. It translates to CASSATTGWTGNTIYF.

There are many counts of this clonotype. The chain has TRBV6-1 and TRBJ2-3; D may match TRBD1 or TRBD2 (5 bases each). This CDR3 contains 15 residues. The V and J ends lost 3 bases and 6 bases respectively, with 16 bases between them. Germline values: CDR1 MNHNS, CDR2 SASEGT. In DNA form, the CDR3 reads TGTGCCAGCAGTGAGGGGCTAGCTAGGAGGGATACGCAGTATTTT. Its translation is CASSEGLARRDTQYF.

Of note for this clonotype: One junction end does not reproduce the germline sequence, and a read error may be involved. The genes are TRBV11-2 and TRBJ2-7; D possibly corresponds to TRBD2 (5 bases). CDR3 size: 15 residues. The germline V gene encodes CDR1 SGHAT and CDR2 FQNNGV. The CDR3 nucleotides read TGCGCCAGCAGCTTAGAAGGGAGCGTCCCCTACGAGCAGTACTTC. It is translated as CASSLEGSVPYEQYF.

This clonotype was observed at least ten times. The J gene is TRBJ1-2, the V gene TRBV6-5; 7 bases are shared with TRBD1. Trimming at V came to 0 bases and at J to 5 bases, leaving 9 bases not matched to a gene. Germline V gene lookup returns CDR1 MNHEY and CDR2 SVGAGI. The CDR3 runs to 16 residues. The CDR3 DNA reads as TGTGCCAGCAGTTACTCGAAGGGGGCGCTGGGGTATGGCTACACCTTC. Encoded protein: CASSYSKGALGYGYTF.

Ten or more counts support this clonotype. J is TRBJ2-4 and V is TRBV7-2; tentatively, D is TRBD2 (6 bases). This CDR3 is built from 16 residues. Germline CDR1 SGHTA, CDR2 FQGNSA. V was shortened by 5 bases and J by 1 base, with 15 bases between the two germline ends. The CDR3 sequence is CASSRAAGTAKNIQYF. In nucleotides, the CDR3 is TGTGCCAGCAGCCGGGCGGCGGGAACGGCCAAAAACATTCAGTACTTC.

The chain recombines TRBV9 with TRBJ1-4; 10 positions match TRBD1. This CDR3 has 17 amino acids. Germline lookup yields CDR1 SGDLS and CDR2 YYNGEE. The V and J ends lost 3 bases and 6 bases, in that order; junction bases with no gene match: 11. CDR3 amino acids: CASSAEGTGETHEKLFF. In DNA form, the CDR3 reads TGTGCCAGCAGCGCTGAGGGGACAGGGGAGACCCATGAAAAACTGTTTTTT. The whole variable domain, filled in from reference TRBV9 and TRBJ1-4, reads DSGVTQTPKHLITATGQRVTLRCSPRSGDLSVYWYQQSLDQGLQFLIQYYNGEERAKGNILERFSAQQFPDLHSELNLSSLELGDSALYFCASSAEGTGETHEKLFFGSGTQLSVL.

The rearrangement joins TRBV6-2 or TRBV6-3 to TRBJ1-2; D is undetermined. This CDR3 is built from 15 residues. CDR1 and CDR2 (germline): MNHEY, SVGEGT. V was pared by 2 bases and J by 0 bases, with 10 bases between. The CDR3 reads CASSYGSVTNYGYTF. Here the CDR3 DNA reads TGTGCCAGCAGTTACGGCAGCGTGACTAACTATGGCTACACCTTC.

The V call is TRBV6-2 or TRBV6-3, the J call TRBJ1-1; TRBD1 might be the D (5 bases). Germline V CDR1 and CDR2: MNHEY, SVGEGT. The CDR3 consists of 14 residues. V was trimmed by 0 bases and J by 1 base, leaving 6 bases between them. The CDR3 spells CASSYSRGNTEAFF. The DNA of the CDR3 is TGTGCCAGCAGTTACTCGAGGGGGAACACTGAAGCTTTCTTT.